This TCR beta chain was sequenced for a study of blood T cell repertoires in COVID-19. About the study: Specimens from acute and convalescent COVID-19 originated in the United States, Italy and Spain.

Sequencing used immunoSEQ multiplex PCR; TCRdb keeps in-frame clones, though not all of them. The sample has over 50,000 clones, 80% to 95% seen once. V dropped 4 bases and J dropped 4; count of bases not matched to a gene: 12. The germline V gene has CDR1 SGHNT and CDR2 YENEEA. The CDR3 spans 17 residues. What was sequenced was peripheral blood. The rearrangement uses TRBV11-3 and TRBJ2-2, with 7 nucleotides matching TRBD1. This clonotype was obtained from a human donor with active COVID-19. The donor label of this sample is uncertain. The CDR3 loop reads CASSSPGQFTSTGELFF. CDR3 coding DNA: TGTGCCAGCAGCTCGCCGGGACAGTTCACCTCCACCGGGGAGCTGTTTTTT.